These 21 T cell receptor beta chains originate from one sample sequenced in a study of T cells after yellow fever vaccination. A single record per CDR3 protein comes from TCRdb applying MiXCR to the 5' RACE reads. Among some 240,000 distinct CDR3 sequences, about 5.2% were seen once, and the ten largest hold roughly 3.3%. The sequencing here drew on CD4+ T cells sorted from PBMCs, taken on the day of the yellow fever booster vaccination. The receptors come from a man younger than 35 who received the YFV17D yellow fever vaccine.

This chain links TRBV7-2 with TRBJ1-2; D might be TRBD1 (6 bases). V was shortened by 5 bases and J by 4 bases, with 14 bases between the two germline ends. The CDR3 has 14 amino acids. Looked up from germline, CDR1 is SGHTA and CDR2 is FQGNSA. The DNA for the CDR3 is TGTGCCAGCAGCATCAACAGGGAAGGCTATGGCTACACCTTC. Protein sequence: CASSINREGYGYTF.

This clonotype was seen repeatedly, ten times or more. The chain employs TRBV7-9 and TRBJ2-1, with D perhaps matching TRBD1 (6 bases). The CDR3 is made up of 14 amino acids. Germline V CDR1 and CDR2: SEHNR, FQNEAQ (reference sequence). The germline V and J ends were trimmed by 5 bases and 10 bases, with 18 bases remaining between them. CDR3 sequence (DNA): TGTGCCAGCAGCCCAAGCAAGGGGGTTGGCGAGCAGTTCTTC. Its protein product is CASSPSKGVGEQFF.

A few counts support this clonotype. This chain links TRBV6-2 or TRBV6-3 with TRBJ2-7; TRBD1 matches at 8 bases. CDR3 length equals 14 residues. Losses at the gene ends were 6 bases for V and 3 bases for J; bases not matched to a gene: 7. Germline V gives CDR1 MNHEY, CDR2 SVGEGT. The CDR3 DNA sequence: TGTGCCAGCAGCGAAGCCGGGACAGGCTACGAGCAGTACGTC. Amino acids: CASSEAGTGYEQYV.

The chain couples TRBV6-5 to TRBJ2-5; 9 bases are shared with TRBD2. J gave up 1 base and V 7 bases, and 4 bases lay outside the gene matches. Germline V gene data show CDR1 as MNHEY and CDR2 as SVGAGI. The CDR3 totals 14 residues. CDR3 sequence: CASKIAGVQETQYF. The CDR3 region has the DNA TGTGCCAGCAAGATAGCGGGGGTCCAAGAGACCCAGTACTTC.

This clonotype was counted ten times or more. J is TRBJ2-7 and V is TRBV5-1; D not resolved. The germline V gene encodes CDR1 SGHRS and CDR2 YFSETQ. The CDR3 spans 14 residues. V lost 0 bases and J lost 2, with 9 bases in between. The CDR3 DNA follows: TGCGCCAGCAGCTTGGATCTCGGCCCCTACGAGCAGTACTTC. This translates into CASSLDLGPYEQYF.

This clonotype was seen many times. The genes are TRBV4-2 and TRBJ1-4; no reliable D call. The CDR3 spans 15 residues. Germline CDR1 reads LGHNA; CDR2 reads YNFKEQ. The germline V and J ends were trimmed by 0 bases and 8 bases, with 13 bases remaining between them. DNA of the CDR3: TGTGCCAGCAGCCAAGACTCGGCAAATATGGAAAAACTGTTTTTT. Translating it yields CASSQDSANMEKLFF.

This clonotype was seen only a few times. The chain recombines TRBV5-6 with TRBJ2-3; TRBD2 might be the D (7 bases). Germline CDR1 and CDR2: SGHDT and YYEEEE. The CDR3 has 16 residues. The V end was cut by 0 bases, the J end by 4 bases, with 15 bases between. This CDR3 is CASSLGGGGTPDTQYF. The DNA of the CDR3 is TGTGCCAGCAGCTTGGGAGGGGGAGGGACGCCAGATACGCAGTATTTT.

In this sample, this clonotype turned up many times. The CDR3 nucleotides read TGTGCCAGCAGTTACTCGATGGGTTCGGGAATCTACGAGCAGTACTTC. Its protein product is CASSYSMGSGIYEQYF. The chain uses TRBV6-2 or TRBV6-3 and TRBJ2-7, with D possibly matching TRBD2 (5 bases). Trimming removed 0 bases at V and 3 bases at J, with 15 bases between. This CDR3 has 16 residues. CDR1 is MNHEY, CDR2 SVGEGT, per germline.

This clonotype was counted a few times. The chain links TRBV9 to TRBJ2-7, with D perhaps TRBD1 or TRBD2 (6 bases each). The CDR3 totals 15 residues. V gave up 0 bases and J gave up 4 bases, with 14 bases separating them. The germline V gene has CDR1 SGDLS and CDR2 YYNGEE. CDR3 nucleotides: TGTGCCAGCAGCGTAGATCCGGGGGCAAATTACGAGCAGTACTTC. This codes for CASSVDPGANYEQYF.

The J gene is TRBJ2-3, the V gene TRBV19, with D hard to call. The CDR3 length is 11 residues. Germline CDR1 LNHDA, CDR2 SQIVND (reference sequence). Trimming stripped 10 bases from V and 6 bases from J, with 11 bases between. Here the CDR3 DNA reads TGTGCCACCACCATCAGGGATACGCAGTATTTT. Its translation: CATTIRDTQYF.

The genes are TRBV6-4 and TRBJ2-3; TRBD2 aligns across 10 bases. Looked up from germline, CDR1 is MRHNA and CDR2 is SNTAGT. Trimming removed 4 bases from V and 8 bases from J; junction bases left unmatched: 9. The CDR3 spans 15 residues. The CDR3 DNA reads TGTGCCAGCAGTGCTAGCGGGGGCCCAACCGCTACGCAGTATTTT. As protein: CASSASGGPTATQYF.

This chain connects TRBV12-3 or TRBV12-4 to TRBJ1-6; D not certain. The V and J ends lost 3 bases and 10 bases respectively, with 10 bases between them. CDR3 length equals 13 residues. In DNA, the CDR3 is TGTGCCAGCAGTTTGATCGGAGGATCACCCCTCCACTTT. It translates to CASSLIGGSPLHF.

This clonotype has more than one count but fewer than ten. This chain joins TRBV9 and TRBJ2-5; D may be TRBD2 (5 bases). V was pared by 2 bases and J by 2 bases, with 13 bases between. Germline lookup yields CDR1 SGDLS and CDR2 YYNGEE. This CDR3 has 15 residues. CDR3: CASSVNPGFQETQYF. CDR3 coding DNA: TGTGCCAGCAGCGTTAACCCGGGATTTCAAGAGACCCAGTACTTC.

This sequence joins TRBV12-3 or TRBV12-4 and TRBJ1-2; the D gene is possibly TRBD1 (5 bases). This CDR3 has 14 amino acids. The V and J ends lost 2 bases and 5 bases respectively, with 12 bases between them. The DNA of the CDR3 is TGTGCCAGCAGTTTACAGGCGAGGGGTTATGGCTACACCTTC. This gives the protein CASSLQARGYGYTF.

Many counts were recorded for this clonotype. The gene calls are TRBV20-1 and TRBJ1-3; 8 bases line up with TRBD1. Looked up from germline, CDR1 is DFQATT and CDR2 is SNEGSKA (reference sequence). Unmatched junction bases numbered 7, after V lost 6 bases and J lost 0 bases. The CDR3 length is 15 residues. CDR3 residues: CSARSGTGSGNTIYF. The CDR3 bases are TGCAGTGCGAGATCCGGGACAGGCTCTGGAAACACCATATATTTT.

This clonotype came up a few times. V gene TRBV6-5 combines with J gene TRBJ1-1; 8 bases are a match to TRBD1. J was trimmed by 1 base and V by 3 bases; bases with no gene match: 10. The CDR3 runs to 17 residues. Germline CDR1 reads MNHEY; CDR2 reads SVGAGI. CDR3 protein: CASSYYPPGQENTEAFF. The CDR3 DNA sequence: TGTGCCAGCAGTTATTACCCCCCGGGACAGGAGAACACTGAAGCTTTCTTT.

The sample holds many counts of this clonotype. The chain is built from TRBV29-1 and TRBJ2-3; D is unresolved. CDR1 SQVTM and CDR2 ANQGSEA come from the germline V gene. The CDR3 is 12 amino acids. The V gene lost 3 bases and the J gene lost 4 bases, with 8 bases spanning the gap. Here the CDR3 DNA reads TGCAGCGTTGACCCTACAGCAGATACGCAGTATTTT. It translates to CSVDPTADTQYF.

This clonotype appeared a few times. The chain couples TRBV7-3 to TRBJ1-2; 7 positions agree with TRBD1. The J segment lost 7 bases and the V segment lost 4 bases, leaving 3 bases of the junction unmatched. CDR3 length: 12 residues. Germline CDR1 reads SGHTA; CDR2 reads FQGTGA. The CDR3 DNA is TGTGCCAGCAGCTCCCACAGGGGTGGCTACACCTTC. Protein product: CASSSHRGGYTF.

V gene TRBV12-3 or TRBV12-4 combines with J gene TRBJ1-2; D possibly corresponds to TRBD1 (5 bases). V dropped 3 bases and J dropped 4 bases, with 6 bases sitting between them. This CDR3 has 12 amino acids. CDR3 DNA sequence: TGTGCCAGCAGTTTCGGGGGCTATGGCTACACCTTC. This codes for CASSFGGYGYTF.

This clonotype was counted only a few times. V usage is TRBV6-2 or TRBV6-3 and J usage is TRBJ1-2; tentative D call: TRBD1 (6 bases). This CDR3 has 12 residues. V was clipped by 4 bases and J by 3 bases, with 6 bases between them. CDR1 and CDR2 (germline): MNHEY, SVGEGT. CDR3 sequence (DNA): TGTGCCAGCAGTTGGACAGACTATGGCTACACCTTC. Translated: CASSWTDYGYTF.

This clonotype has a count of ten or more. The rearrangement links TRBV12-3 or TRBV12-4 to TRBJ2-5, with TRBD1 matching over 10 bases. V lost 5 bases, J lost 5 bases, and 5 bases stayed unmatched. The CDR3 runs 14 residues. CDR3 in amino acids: CASSPWTGGETQYF. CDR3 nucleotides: TGTGCCAGCAGTCCTTGGACAGGGGGTGAGACCCAGTACTTC.